These 14 T cell receptor beta chains share one sample of origin, sequenced in a study of STAT5B mutations in CD4+ large granular lymphocyte leukemia. The protocol was immunoSEQ multiplex PCR, while the TCRdb copy is restricted to in-frame clones and leaves out a portion. The sample lists a few thousand clones, 75% to 85% occurring once. The sequenced sample was PBMCs. These receptor sequences come from a woman in her seventies with CD4+ T-cell large granular lymphocyte leukemia.

About this clone itself: This CDR3 is also generated by other DNA sequences in the sample. The rearrangement joins TRBV9 to TRBJ1-6; 8 bases fit TRBD1. From germline, CDR1 is SGDLS and CDR2 YYNGEE. V dropped 2 bases and J dropped 7; count of bases not matched to a gene: 5. The CDR3 totals 15 residues. CDR3 residues: CASSVRDRQNSPLHF. CDR3 sequence (DNA): TGTGCCAGCAGCGTGAGGGACAGGCAGAATTCACCCCTCCACTTT. Full variable domain (outside the CDR3, taken from reference TRBV9 and TRBJ1-6): DSGVTQTPKHLITATGQRVTLRCSPRSGDLSVYWYQQSLDQGLQFLIQYYNGEERAKGNILERFSAQQFPDLHSELNLSSLELGDSALYFCASSVRDRQNSPLHFGNGTRLTVT.

By sample fraction, this clone is large. The gene calls are TRBV6-5 and TRBJ2-7, with D unclear. Between the trimmed V and J ends, which lost 5 bases and 4 bases, there was a span of 9 bases. Germline loops: CDR1 MNHEY, CDR2 SVGAGI. This CDR3 has 12 amino acids. In DNA form, the CDR3 reads TGTGCCAGCAGTGACGACGCGTACGAGCAGTACTTC. Protein: CASSDDAYEQYF.

This chain joins TRBV2 and TRBJ2-6, with TRBD1 matching 8 bases. The germline V gene encodes CDR1 SNHLY and CDR2 FYNNEI. Trimming cost V 8 bases and J 2 bases; bases outside gene matches: 5. The CDR3 consists of 15 residues. Here the CDR3 DNA reads TGTGCCAGCGAAGCAGGGGGCACTGGGGCCAACGTCCTGACTTTC. Its translation is CASEAGGTGANVLTF. Full variable domain (outside the CDR3, taken from reference TRBV2 and TRBJ2-6): EPEVTQTPSHQVTQMGQEVILRCVPISNHLYFYWYRQILGQKVEFLVSFYNNEISEKSEIFDDQFSVERPDGSNFTLKIRSTKLEDSAMYFCASEAGGTGANVLTFGAGSRLTVL.

V usage is TRBV5-6 and J usage is TRBJ2-3; 8 bases agree with TRBD2. Germline V lookup: CDR1 SGHDT, CDR2 YYEEEE. The V and J ends lost 6 bases and 9 bases, in that order; junction bases with no gene match: 15. The CDR3 has 15 amino acids. CDR3 protein: CASTLMISGNGTQYF. Written as DNA, the CDR3 is TGTGCCAGCACCCTGATGATTAGCGGGAACGGGACGCAGTATTTT.

Only one count was recorded for this clone. CDR3: CAWSGGGNQPQHF. CDR3 nucleotides: TGTGCCTGGAGTGGCGGAGGCAATCAGCCCCAGCATTTT. The chain joins TRBV30 to TRBJ1-5; D is uncertain. Trimming took off 1 base at V and 2 bases at J, with 6 bases between the two ends. CDR1 is GTSNPN and CDR2 is SVGIG in the germline V gene (reference sequence). This CDR3 is 13 amino acids long.

This chain joins TRBV2 and TRBJ2-3, with D perhaps assigned TRBD1 or TRBD2 (5 bases each). This CDR3 contains 12 residues. V shed 8 bases and J shed 4 bases, with 10 bases lying between them. Germline assignment: CDR1 SNHLY and CDR2 FYNNEI. For the CDR3, the DNA is TGTGCCAGCGATCCGGGACCAGATACGCAGTATTTT. As protein: CASDPGPDTQYF. The complete variable domain, with remaining parts taken from reference TRBV2 and TRBJ2-3, reads EPEVTQTPSHQVTQMGQEVILRCVPISNHLYFYWYRQILGQKVEFLVSFYNNEISEKSEIFDDQFSVERPDGSNFTLKIRSTKLEDSAMYFCASDPGPDTQYFGPGTRLTVL.

This chain uses TRBV7-9 with TRBJ2-1; either TRBD1 or TRBD2 may fit D (5 bases each). Germline CDR1 SEHNR, CDR2 FQNEAQ (reference sequence). The CDR3 sequence is 16 residues long. Deletions cut 4 bases from V and 0 bases from J, with 13 bases between. This CDR3 reads CASSSPRGSSYNEQFF. For the CDR3, the DNA is TGTGCCAGCAGCTCCCCGAGGGGTAGCTCCTACAATGAGCAGTTCTTC.

The rearrangement joins TRBV4-3 to TRBJ1-1; no firm D call. CDR1 is LGHNA, CDR2 YSLEER, per germline. The CDR3 sequence is 16 residues long. Trimming took 0 bases from V and 0 from J, leaving 11 bases between them. CDR3 sequence reads: CASSQEGTFMNTEAFF. For the CDR3, the DNA is TGCGCCAGCAGCCAAGAAGGTACATTCATGAACACTGAAGCTTTCTTT.

The J gene is TRBJ1-1, the V gene TRBV7-2; unclear D gene. Germline loops: CDR1 SGHTA, CDR2 FQGNSA. Trimming removed 2 bases from V and 0 bases from J, with 10 bases in between. This CDR3 is built from 15 residues. The DNA for the CDR3 is TGTGCCAGCAGCTTAAACGGAGCGTTGAACACTGAAGCTTTCTTT. Translating it yields CASSLNGALNTEAFF.

This rearrangement joins TRBV19 to TRBJ1-5; D is ambiguous. The CDR3 extends over 17 amino acids. Between the trimmed V and J ends, which lost 9 bases and 6 bases, there was a span of 27 bases. Germline CDR1 and CDR2: LNHDA and SQIVND (reference sequence). The CDR3 spells CASLDSYFGRRSQPQHF. DNA for the CDR3: TGTGCCAGCCTAGACTCTTACTTTGGACGTAGGAGTCAGCCCCAGCATTTT.

The chain joins TRBV29-1 to TRBJ1-1, with D unclear. V gave up 5 bases and J gave up 2 bases, with 9 bases separating them. The CDR3 runs 12 residues. CDR1 is SQVTM, CDR2 ANQGSEA, per germline. CDR3 sequence reads: CSVWKTNTEAFF. The CDR3 DNA sequence: TGCAGCGTTTGGAAGACTAACACTGAAGCTTTCTTT.

This chain uses TRBV28 with TRBJ2-2; D is ambiguous. Germline CDR1 and CDR2: MDHEN and SYDVKM. CDR3 length: 13 amino acids. V was cut by 8 bases and J by 1 base, with 8 bases left in between. DNA of the CDR3: TGTGCCAGCTCGATCCTGAACACCGGGGAGCTGTTTTTT. It encodes CASSILNTGELFF.

This CDR3 reads CASSLELQGGTEAFF. The CDR3 region has the DNA TGTGCCAGCAGCTTAGAGCTTCAGGGGGGCACTGAAGCTTTCTTT. The chain has TRBV11-2 and TRBJ1-1; 7 nucleotides agree with TRBD1. The CDR3 is 15 residues long. Germline V gives CDR1 SGHAT, CDR2 FQNNGV. V lost 0 bases, J lost 4 bases, and 5 bases stayed unmatched.

V usage is TRBV2 and J usage is TRBJ1-5; D remains ambiguous. Germline V lookup: CDR1 SNHLY, CDR2 FYNNEI. V dropped 5 bases and J dropped 4 bases, with 6 bases sitting between them. The CDR3 length is 12 residues. As DNA, the CDR3 is TGTGCCAGCAGTCTGACTAATCAGCCCCAGCATTTT. Translating it yields CASSLTNQPQHF.